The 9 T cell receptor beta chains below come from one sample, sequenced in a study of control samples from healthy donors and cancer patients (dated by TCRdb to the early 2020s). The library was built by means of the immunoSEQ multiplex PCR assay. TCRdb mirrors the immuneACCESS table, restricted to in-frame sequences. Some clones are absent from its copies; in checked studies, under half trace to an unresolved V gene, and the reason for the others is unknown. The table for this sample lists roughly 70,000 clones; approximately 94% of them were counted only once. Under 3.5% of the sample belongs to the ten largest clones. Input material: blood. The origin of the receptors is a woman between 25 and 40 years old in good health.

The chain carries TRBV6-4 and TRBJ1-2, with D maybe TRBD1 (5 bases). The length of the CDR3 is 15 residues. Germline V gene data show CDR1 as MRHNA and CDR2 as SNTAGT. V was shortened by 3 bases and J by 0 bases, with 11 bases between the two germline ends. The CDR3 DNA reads TGTGCCAGCAGTGATTCCCCCAGGGCTAACTATGGCTACACCTTC. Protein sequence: CASSDSPRANYGYTF.

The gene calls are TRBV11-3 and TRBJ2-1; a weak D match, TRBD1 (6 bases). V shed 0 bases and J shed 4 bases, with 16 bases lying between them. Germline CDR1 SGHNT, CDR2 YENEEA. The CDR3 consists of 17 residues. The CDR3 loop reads CASSLDIRQAPYNEQFF. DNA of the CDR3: TGTGCCAGCAGCTTAGATATCCGACAGGCCCCGTACAATGAGCAGTTCTTC.

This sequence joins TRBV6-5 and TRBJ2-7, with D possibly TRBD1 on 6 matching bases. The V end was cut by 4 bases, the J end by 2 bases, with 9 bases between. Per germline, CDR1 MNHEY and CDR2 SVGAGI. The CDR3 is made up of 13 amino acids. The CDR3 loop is CASSLTGPYEQYV. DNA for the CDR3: TGTGCCAGCAGTTTGACAGGCCCCTACGAGCAGTACGTC.

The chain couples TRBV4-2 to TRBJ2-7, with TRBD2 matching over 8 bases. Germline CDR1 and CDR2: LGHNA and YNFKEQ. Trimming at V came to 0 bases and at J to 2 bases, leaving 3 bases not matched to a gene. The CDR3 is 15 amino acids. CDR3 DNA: TGTGCCAGCAGCCAAGATCGGGGGGGGCCCTACGAGCAGTACTTC. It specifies CASSQDRGGPYEQYF.

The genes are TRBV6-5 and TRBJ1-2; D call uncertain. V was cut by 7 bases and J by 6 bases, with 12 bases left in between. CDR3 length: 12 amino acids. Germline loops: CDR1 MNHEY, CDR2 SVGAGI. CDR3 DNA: TGTGCCAGCACCAACCCGCCGAATGGCTACACCTTC. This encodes CASTNPPNGYTF.

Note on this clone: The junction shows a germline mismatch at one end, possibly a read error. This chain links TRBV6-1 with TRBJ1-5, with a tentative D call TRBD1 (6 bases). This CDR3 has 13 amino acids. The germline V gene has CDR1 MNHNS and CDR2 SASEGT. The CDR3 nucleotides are TGTGCCAGCAGTGACGGGGGCAAGCAGCCCCAGCATTTT. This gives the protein CASSDGGKQPQHF.

Here the CDR3 reads CASSPGMNTEAFF. The DNA of the CDR3 is TGTGCCAGTAGTCCCGGGATGAACACTGAAGCTTTCTTT. V is TRBV19 and J is TRBJ1-1, with D hard to call. V was shortened by 5 bases and J by 0 bases, with 7 bases between the two germline ends. The CDR3 sequence is 13 residues long. Germline CDR1 LNHDA, CDR2 SQIVND (reference sequence).

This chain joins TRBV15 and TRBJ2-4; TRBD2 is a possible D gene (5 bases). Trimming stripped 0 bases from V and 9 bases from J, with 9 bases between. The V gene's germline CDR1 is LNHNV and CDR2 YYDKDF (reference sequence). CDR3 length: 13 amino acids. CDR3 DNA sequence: TGTGCCACCAGCAGAGAACGGGGAAGCATTCAGTACTTC. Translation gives CATSRERGSIQYF. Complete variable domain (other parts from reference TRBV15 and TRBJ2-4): DAMVIQNPRYQVTQFGKPVTLSCSQTLNHNVMYWYQQKSSQAPKLLFHYYDKDFNNEADTPDNFQSRRPNTSFCFLDIRSPGLGDTAMYLCATSRERGSIQYFGAGTRLSVL.

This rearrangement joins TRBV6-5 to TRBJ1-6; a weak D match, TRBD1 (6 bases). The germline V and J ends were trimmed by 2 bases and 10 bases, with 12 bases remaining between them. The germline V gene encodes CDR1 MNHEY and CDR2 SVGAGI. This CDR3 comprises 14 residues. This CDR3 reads CASSYGQLGSPLHF. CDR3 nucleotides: TGTGCCAGCAGTTACGGACAGCTCGGCTCACCCCTCCACTTT.